This T cell receptor beta chain was obtained from a study of OX40 agonist ivuxolimab in advanced cancers. General study findings and limits: Some patients without response likewise showed low normalized clonal expansion. In the 0.1-3.0 mg/kg groups, partial responders showed among the lowest expansion. More expanded clones were seen, on average, in CD8+ T cells than in CD4+.

The CDR3 loop spans 15 amino acids. Germline CDR1 is LGHNA and CDR2 is YSLEER. Trimming removed 0 bases from V and 3 bases from J; junction bases left unmatched: 5. Baseline was the first blood sampling point, followed by cycle 4 day 1 and cycle 7 day 1. Points on this clone: Antigen unknown.

TCRdb keeps only in-frame clones here, not all; method: immunoSEQ multiplex PCR. The profile shows roughly 98,000 clones, just under 85% of them singletons. Here the sequenced sample was CD4+ or CD8+ T cells sorted from blood, taken in a trial of the OX40 agonist ivuxolimab. The source is an adult with an advanced solid tumor such as melanoma, head and neck, liver or kidney cancer. The genes are TRBV4-3 and TRBJ2-7; 7 nucleotides align to TRBD1. The CDR3 DNA is TGCGCCAGCAGCCAAGATTCAGGACAGGACTACGAGCAGTACTTC. Translating it yields CASSQDSGQDYEQYF.